The 13 T cell receptor beta chains below were found in one sample sequenced in a study of T cells in Graves' hyperthyroidism and ophthalmopathy. RNA transcripts gave rise to amplified TCR beta CDR3 regions. A first-round RT-PCR of the TCR CDR3 used the HTBI primer set. TCRdb passed the multiplex PCR reads through MiXCR, listing each CDR3 protein once. The sample shows approximately 430,000 distinct CDR3 sequences, 15% to 18% of them seen only once. The sample comprised blood. Receptors were obtained from a woman younger than 30 with Graves' hyperthyroidism.

This clonotype was seen ten or more times. The chain employs TRBV20-1 and TRBJ1-1, with D perhaps matching TRBD1 (6 bases). CDR3 length equals 13 residues. Germline loops: CDR1 DFQATT, CDR2 SNEGSKA (reference sequence). V gave up 4 bases and J gave up 4 bases, with 13 bases separating them. CDR3 in DNA: TGCAGTGCTAAATGGGGGCGTCGCACTGAAGCTTTCTTT. Its translation is CSAKWGRRTEAFF.

This clonotype appeared many times. The V call is TRBV6-1, the J call TRBJ1-1; the D gene is possibly TRBD1 (5 bases). Germline CDR1 and CDR2: MNHNS and SASEGT. V lost 5 bases and J 4 bases, leaving 14 bases between the germline ends. The CDR3 is 14 residues long. Here the CDR3 DNA reads TGTGCCAGCAGTTACACTGGGGGGAGCACTGAAGCTTTCTTT. Protein product: CASSYTGGSTEAFF.

This clonotype was seen only a few times. This rearrangement joins TRBV5-1 to TRBJ2-5; 10 bases agree with TRBD1. V was clipped by 2 bases and J by 4 bases; unmatched bases: 5. CDR3 length: 15 residues. Germline loops: CDR1 SGHRS, CDR2 YFSETQ. The CDR3 nucleotides are TGCGCCAGCAGCTTAATGACAGGGGGCGGAGAGACCCAGTACTTC. Translation gives CASSLMTGGGETQYF.

Ten or more counts support this clonotype. The V gene is TRBV6-5, the J gene TRBJ1-2; D gene uncertain. The germline CDR1 and CDR2 sequences are MNHEY and SVGAGI. V lost 2 bases to trimming and J lost 4 bases, with 8 bases between them. The CDR3 has 13 residues. CDR3: CASSYERIYGYTF. The DNA of the CDR3 is TGTGCCAGCAGTTACGAACGGATCTATGGCTACACCTTC.

This clonotype has just a few counts. V is TRBV10-3 and J is TRBJ1-2; D unclear. This CDR3 has 12 residues. The V end was cut by 5 bases, the J end by 6 bases, with 10 bases between. CDR1 is ENHRY, CDR2 SYGVKD, per germline. The CDR3 sequence: CAISKDGDGYTF. CDR3 bases: TGTGCCATCAGTAAGGACGGGGATGGCTACACCTTC.

There are many counts of this clonotype. The rearrangement uses TRBV5-1 and TRBJ2-1, with D possibly being TRBD1 (5 bases). The length of the CDR3 is 13 residues. Between the trimmed V and J ends, which lost 4 bases and 6 bases, there was a span of 11 bases. Germline CDR1 and CDR2: SGHRS and YFSETQ. The CDR3, as DNA: TGCGCCAGCAGCCCCCTTAGGGGCAATGAGCAGTTCTTC. Translating gives CASSPLRGNEQFF.

The rearrangement links TRBV12-3 or TRBV12-4 to TRBJ2-7; 7 nucleotides agree with TRBD1. The CDR3 sequence is 15 residues long. The ends lost 5 bases at V and 2 bases at J; junction bases unmatched: 9. CDR3 bases: TGTGCCAGCAGTCCCACCGGGACAGCGACCTACGAGCAGTACTTC. Protein: CASSPTGTATYEQYF.

This clonotype was observed at least ten times. The V call is TRBV2, the J call TRBJ1-6; TRBD1 aligns across 7 bases. The length of the CDR3 is 16 residues. Germline loops: CDR1 SNHLY, CDR2 FYNNEI. Unmatched junction bases numbered 15, after V lost 7 bases and J lost 9 bases. CDR3 sequence: CASMAQGGSRSSPLHF. As DNA, the CDR3 is TGTGCCAGCATGGCCCAGGGGGGGAGTAGGAGTTCACCCCTCCACTTT.

This chain links TRBV5-1 with TRBJ2-5; D call uncertain. With 4 bases removed from V and 0 bases from J, the gap between germline ends came to 7 bases. From germline, CDR1 is SGHRS and CDR2 YFSETQ. The CDR3 totals 13 residues. The CDR3 nucleotides read TGCGCCAGCAGCCCGAAGTACCAAGAGACCCAGTACTTC. Its protein product is CASSPKYQETQYF.

Ten or more counts support this clonotype. The chain couples TRBV11-2 to TRBJ1-2; D is possibly TRBD1 (6 bases). Trimming took off 4 bases at V and 8 bases at J, with 17 bases between the two ends. Per germline, CDR1 SGHAT and CDR2 FQNNGV. This CDR3 has 14 amino acids. CDR3 sequence (DNA): TGTGCCAGCAGCTCCCCCCAGGGGACGTACGGCTACACCTTC. Translated: CASSSPQGTYGYTF. Using reference TRBV11-2 and TRBJ1-2 for the parts outside the CDR3, the full variable domain is EAGVAQSPRYKIIEKRQSVAFWCNPISGHATLYWYQQILGQGPKLLIQFQNNGVVDDSQLPKDRFSAERLKGVDSTLKIQPAKLEDSAVYLCASSSPQGTYGYTFGSGTRLTVV.

This clonotype appeared many times. V and J are TRBV28 and TRBJ1-5, with a possible D match to TRBD1 (6 bases). This CDR3 spans 17 amino acids. The V end lost 4 bases, the J end lost 0 bases, and 16 bases lay between the germline ends. Germline loops: CDR1 MDHEN, CDR2 SYDVKM. DNA for the CDR3: TGTGCCAGCAGTTATCCCGGACAGTCCGATAGCAATCAGCCCCAGCATTTT. Translated, it gives CASSYPGQSDSNQPQHF.

This clonotype was detected ten times or more. The CDR3 loop is CASSFQQGLITGELFF. The CDR3 DNA reads TGCGCCAGCAGCTTTCAACAGGGCTTGATCACCGGGGAGCTGTTTTTT. The chain recombines TRBV5-1 with TRBJ2-2; D is possibly TRBD1 (6 bases). V was clipped by 2 bases and J by 4 bases, with 15 bases between them. The CDR3 covers 16 residues. Germline V gene lookup returns CDR1 SGHRS and CDR2 YFSETQ.

This clonotype was recorded many times. The J gene is TRBJ1-1, the V gene TRBV20-1; no reliable D call. This CDR3 has 12 residues. V shed 1 base and J shed 9 bases, with 12 bases lying between them. From germline, CDR1 is DFQATT and CDR2 SNEGSKA (reference sequence). CDR3 in amino acids: CSARVPGPQAFF. The CDR3, as DNA: TGCAGTGCTAGAGTCCCCGGGCCCCAAGCTTTCTTT.